Shown below are 24 T cell receptor beta chains from a single sample sequenced in a study of cytomegalovirus exposure and HLA in healthy donors. A multiplex PCR was run with 60 Vbeta primers and 13 Jbeta primers. The assay was immunoSEQ multiplex PCR, and TCRdb's table has in-frame clones only and misses some. The data hold tens of thousands of clones, with about 70% observed a single time. Sequencing was performed on PBMCs. These receptors all stem from a man aged 30 to 45 in good health and CMV-seronegative.

This clone was found once. The rearrangement joins TRBV6-5 to TRBJ1-5, with D possibly matching TRBD1 (6 bases). This CDR3 has 14 residues. Trimming took 6 bases from V and 6 from J, leaving 15 bases between them. Germline CDR1 MNHEY, CDR2 SVGAGI. The CDR3 DNA is TGTGCCAGCAGAGAGGTGGCAGGGGCTCAGCCCCAGCATTTT. Translating it yields CASREVAGAQPQHF.

This chain uses TRBV6-1 with TRBJ1-2, with D possibly TRBD1 on 6 matching bases. The CDR3 consists of 14 residues. The germline gives CDR1 MNHNS, CDR2 SASEGT. The V end lost 1 base, the J end lost 1 base, and 7 bases lay between the germline ends. As DNA, the CDR3 is TGTGCCAGCAGTGAAGACAGGGATAACTATGGCTACACCTTC. It specifies CASSEDRDNYGYTF.

The chain carries TRBV5-4 and TRBJ2-3, with 7 nucleotides matching TRBD2. CDR3 length: 14 residues. With V trimmed by 4 bases and J by 4 bases, 6 bases remained unmatched. Germline V gene lookup returns CDR1 SGHNT and CDR2 YYREEE (reference sequence). The CDR3, as DNA: TGTGCCAGCAGCCCGGCGGGAGTTCCAGATACGCAGTATTTT. It translates to CASSPAGVPDTQYF.

This chain connects TRBV7-9 to TRBJ1-6; 7 positions agree with TRBD1. V dropped 8 bases and J dropped 10; count of bases not matched to a gene: 11. The CDR3 spans 14 residues. CDR1 SEHNR and CDR2 FQNEAQ come from the germline V gene (reference sequence). The DNA for the CDR3 is TGTGCCAGCCACTCGGGACAGAGTTACTCACCCCTCCACTTT. Amino acids: CASHSGQSYSPLHF. The full variable domain, its missing parts supplied by reference TRBV7-9 and TRBJ1-6, is DTGVSQNPRHKITKRGQNVTFRCDPISEHNRLYWYRQTLGQGPEFLTYFQNEAQLEKSRLLSDRFSAERPKGSFSTLEIQRTEQGDSAMYLCASHSGQSYSPLHFGNGTRLTVT.

The chain is built from TRBV28 and TRBJ2-7; no firm D call. Germline V gene data show CDR1 as MDHEN and CDR2 as SYDVKM. With 6 bases removed from V and 9 bases from J, the gap between germline ends came to 9 bases. CDR3 length: 10 amino acids. For the CDR3, the DNA is TGTGCCAGCAGCTCTGGGCGGCAGTACTTC. This gives the protein CASSSGRQYF.

This clone was seen once. The chain recombines TRBV10-3 with TRBJ1-2; maybe TRBD1 (6 bases). This CDR3 region has 17 residues. Trimming took off 3 bases at V and 4 bases at J, with 21 bases between the two ends. CDR1 is ENHRY, CDR2 SYGVKD, per germline. CDR3 protein: CAISDYTGPRLVYGYTF. The CDR3 DNA reads TGTGCCATCAGTGACTATACAGGGCCGAGGTTGGTCTATGGCTACACCTTC.

This clone was seen once. The V gene is TRBV5-1, the J gene TRBJ1-1; no firm D call. Deletions cut 0 bases from V and 1 base from J, with 7 bases between. CDR1 and CDR2 (germline): SGHRS, YFSETQ. This CDR3 has 14 amino acids. In nucleotides, the CDR3 is TGCGCCAGCAGCTTGGGGCAGGCGAACACTGAAGCTTTCTTT. As protein: CASSLGQANTEAFF.

The chain joins TRBV5-1 to TRBJ1-1, with 7 bases aligning to TRBD1. This CDR3 region has 14 residues. Germline CDR1 is SGHRS and CDR2 is YFSETQ. Unmatched junction bases numbered 13, after V lost 10 bases and J lost 4 bases. As DNA, the CDR3 is TGCGCCTCATCGCAGGGGGAGGTGGGCACTGAAGCTTTCTTT. Amino acid sequence: CASSQGEVGTEAFF.

The genes are TRBV4-1 and TRBJ2-2; 7 bases match TRBD1. The J segment lost 0 bases and the V segment lost 6 bases, leaving 4 bases of the junction unmatched. There are 15 residues in the CDR3. Germline V CDR1 and CDR2: MGHRA, YSYEKL. The CDR3 is CASRPDRTNTGELFF. The CDR3 coding sequence is TGCGCCAGCAGACCGGACAGGACGAACACCGGGGAGCTGTTTTTT.

This clone has more than one count but fewer than ten. Written as DNA, the CDR3 is TGCGCCAGCAGCCGAGACAGGGCCGACTATGGCTACACCTTC. Amino acids: CASSRDRADYGYTF. The genes are TRBV4-3 and TRBJ1-2; TRBD1 aligns across 7 bases. The germline gives CDR1 LGHNA, CDR2 YSLEER. The CDR3 has 14 residues. J lost 3 bases, V lost 4 bases, and 5 bases had no gene match.

This clone has a handful of counts. J is TRBJ1-5 and V is TRBV28, with D perhaps TRBD1 (6 bases). CDR3 size: 15 residues. The germline V and J ends were trimmed by 3 bases and 4 bases, with 13 bases remaining between them. The germline CDR1 and CDR2 sequences are MDHEN and SYDVKM. The CDR3 is CASSLGAVSNQPQHF. CDR3 coding DNA: TGTGCCAGCAGTTTGGGGGCAGTCAGTAATCAGCCCCAGCATTTT.

This chain connects TRBV25-1 to TRBJ1-6, with D hard to call. The CDR3 runs 13 residues. CDR1 is MGHDK and CDR2 is SYGVNS in the germline V gene. The V and J ends lost 6 bases and 4 bases respectively, with 7 bases between them. Here the CDR3 reads CASREEYNSPLHF. Written as DNA, the CDR3 is TGTGCCAGCAGAGAGGAGTATAATTCACCCCTCCACTTT.

This clone appeared a few times. The J gene is TRBJ2-5, the V gene TRBV10-1, with 8 bases that match TRBD2. In germline, CDR1 is WNHNN, CDR2 SYGVQD (reference sequence). After removal of 2 bases from V and 5 bases from J, the junction contained 4 bases not matched to a gene. The CDR3 contains 14 residues. The CDR3 nucleotides are TGCGCCAGCAGTGAGAGCGGGAGCTTGGAGACCCAGTACTTC. Amino acid sequence: CASSESGSLETQYF.

A few counts support this clone. The gene calls are TRBV13 and TRBJ1-1; unclear D gene. V lost 0 bases and J 5 bases, leaving 13 bases between the germline ends. CDR1 PRHDT and CDR2 FYEKMQ come from the germline V gene (reference sequence). The CDR3 spans 15 residues. As DNA, the CDR3 is TGTGCCAGCAGCTTAGGCGAGGGCTCGGGTACTGAAGCTTTCTTT. Translated, it gives CASSLGEGSGTEAFF.

The chain uses TRBV10-3 and TRBJ1-1; possibly TRBD1 for D (6 bases). Germline V gives CDR1 ENHRY, CDR2 SYGVKD. V was cut by 2 bases and J by 0 bases, with 10 bases left in between. CDR3 size: 15 residues. The CDR3 region has the DNA TGTGCCATCAGTGAGGGCGAGGGGGTGAACACTGAAGCTTTCTTT. This codes for CAISEGEGVNTEAFF.

A word on this clone: This sample includes further DNA sequences coding for the same CDR3. The chain joins TRBV28 to TRBJ1-1; tentatively, D is TRBD1 (5 bases). This CDR3 contains 13 residues. The germline gives CDR1 MDHEN, CDR2 SYDVKM. V dropped 2 bases and J dropped 5 bases, with 9 bases sitting between them. The CDR3 bases are TGTGCCAGCAGTTTACAGGGATTGACTGAAGCTTTCTTT. It codes for CASSLQGLTEAFF. The full variable domain, rest sourced from reference TRBV28 and TRBJ1-1, is DVKVTQSSRYLVKRTGEKVFLECVQDMDHENMFWYRQDPGLGLRLIYFSYDVKMKEKGDIPEGYSVSREKKERFSLILESASTNQTSMYLCASSLQGLTEAFFGQGTRLTVV.

J is TRBJ1-2 and V is TRBV19; D might be TRBD1 (5 bases). The CDR3 is made up of 15 amino acids. Trimming shortened V by 3 bases and J by 4 bases, and 15 bases separated the two germline ends. Germline V gene data show CDR1 as LNHDA and CDR2 as SQIVND (reference sequence). The CDR3 is CASSMASDRTYGYTF. For the CDR3, the DNA is TGTGCCAGTAGTATGGCAAGTGACAGAACCTATGGCTACACCTTC.

This clone was counted between two and nine times. The chain combines TRBV6-5 with TRBJ2-3; 13 bases are shared with TRBD2. The V segment lost 7 bases and the J segment 4 bases; nucleotides outside the gene matches: 5. This CDR3 spans 15 amino acids. Germline-derived CDR1 and CDR2 are MNHEY and SVGAGI. CDR3 sequence (DNA): TGTGCCAGCAAACTAGCGGGAGGGTACGCAGATACGCAGTATTTT. Its translation: CASKLAGGYADTQYF.

This clone was seen only a few times. V usage is TRBV4-1 and J usage is TRBJ1-6, with 7 bases aligning to TRBD1. Germline-derived CDR1 and CDR2 are MGHRA and YSYEKL. This CDR3 is 14 amino acids long. J gave up 8 bases and V 8 bases, and 9 bases lay outside the gene matches. The CDR3 sequence is CASRPGQRDSPLHF. CDR3 sequence (DNA): TGCGCCAGCCGACCGGGACAGCGGGATTCACCCCTCCACTTT.

The chain is built from TRBV9 and TRBJ1-4, with 9 bases lining up with TRBD1. V lost 2 bases, J lost 3 bases, and 5 bases stayed unmatched. The germline gives CDR1 SGDLS, CDR2 YYNGEE. The CDR3 covers 16 residues. The CDR3, as DNA: TGTGCCAGCAGCGTTCGGGACAGGGCGCCTAATGAAAAACTGTTTTTT. Its protein is CASSVRDRAPNEKLFF.

The rearrangement joins TRBV9 to TRBJ1-1; D not resolved. The CDR3 spans 13 residues. Germline CDR1 is SGDLS and CDR2 is YYNGEE. The ends were cut back, 2 bases at V and 1 base at J, with 6 bases in the middle. The CDR3: CASSVSGNTEAFF. CDR3 DNA sequence: TGTGCCAGCAGCGTTTCAGGGAACACTGAAGCTTTCTTT.

This chain joins TRBV29-1 and TRBJ1-4; TRBD1 matches at 7 bases. V shed 4 bases and J 8 bases; nucleotides not matched to a gene: 4. The CDR3 length is 12 residues. Germline V CDR1 and CDR2: SQVTM, ANQGSEA. This CDR3 is CSVGQGREKLFF. The CDR3 nucleotides are TGCAGCGTTGGACAGGGTAGGGAAAAACTGTTTTTT.

This clone is a singleton in its sample. V and J are TRBV29-1 and TRBJ1-4; D is unclear. This CDR3 is built from 11 residues. Germline V gives CDR1 SQVTM, CDR2 ANQGSEA. Trimming shortened V by 4 bases and J by 8 bases, and 8 bases separated the two germline ends. The CDR3 nucleotides are TGCAGCGTTGCCGCCGGGGAAAAACTGTTTTTT. Protein product: CSVAAGEKLFF.

This clone was seen only a few times. The genes are TRBV30 and TRBJ2-5, with a tentative D call TRBD2 (5 bases). The CDR3 loop spans 11 amino acids. Germline CDR1 reads GTSNPN; CDR2 reads SVGIG (reference sequence). V was pared by 5 bases and J by 5 bases, with 9 bases between. CDR3 DNA sequence: TGTGCCTGGGGACTGAAGGAGACCCAGTACTTC. As protein: CAWGLKETQYF.